Following are 30 T cell receptor beta chains from one sample sequenced in a study of the immune and genomic landscape of osteosarcoma. The data were produced by immunoSEQ multiplex PCR, yet TCRdb's version contains in-frame clones alone and is incomplete. The table has 310 or so clones, 60% to 75% seen once. The source material was tumor tissue from a local recurrence in the femur. These receptors were collected from a man aged 65 to 79 with osteosarcoma.

The chain combines TRBV27 with TRBJ1-2; possibly TRBD1 for D (6 bases). CDR1 and CDR2 (germline): MNHEY, SMNVEV (reference sequence). V lost 5 bases to trimming and J lost 4 bases, with 17 bases between them. The length of the CDR3 is 15 residues. The CDR3 region is CASSPLGGRSYGYTF. CDR3 nucleotides: TGTGCCAGCAGTCCCTTGGGGGGGCGCAGCTATGGCTACACCTTC.

This sequence joins TRBV19 and TRBJ1-6; no clear D gene. CDR1 LNHDA and CDR2 SQIVND come from the germline V gene (reference sequence). V was pared by 3 bases and J by 0 bases, with 6 bases between. The CDR3 is 15 amino acids. CDR3 sequence (DNA): TGTGCCAGTAGTATGAGGACCTCCTATAATTCACCCCTCCACTTT. It encodes CASSMRTSYNSPLHF.

The CDR3 reads CASTDRGLYEQYF. In nucleotides, the CDR3 is TGTGCCAGCACAGACAGGGGTTTGTACGAGCAGTACTTC. V and J are TRBV2 and TRBJ2-7, with 8 nucleotides matching TRBD1. V trimming: 7 bases; J trimming: 4 bases; junction bases outside the gene matches: 6. Germline CDR1 and CDR2: SNHLY and FYNNEI. CDR3 length: 13 residues. The full variable domain, its missing parts supplied by reference TRBV2 and TRBJ2-7, is EPEVTQTPSHQVTQMGQEVILRCVPISNHLYFYWYRQILGQKVEFLVSFYNNEISEKSEIFDDQFSVERPDGSNFTLKIRSTKLEDSAMYFCASTDRGLYEQYFGPGTRLTVT.

The rearrangement joins TRBV12-5 to TRBJ2-6; possibly TRBD1 for D (5 bases). V was cut by 5 bases and J by 5 bases, with 16 bases left in between. Germline loops: CDR1 LGHNT, CDR2 FRNRAP. The CDR3 has 16 residues. The CDR3: CASGRFGQSRANVLTF. The CDR3 DNA reads as TGTGCTAGTGGTCGATTCGGACAAAGTCGGGCCAACGTCCTGACTTTC.

The chain carries TRBV20-1 and TRBJ1-2; D not certain. V dropped 1 base and J dropped 9 bases, with 6 bases sitting between them. Per germline, CDR1 DFQATT and CDR2 SNEGSKA (reference sequence). The CDR3 runs 10 residues. The CDR3 protein is CSARGDRYTF. CDR3 in DNA: TGCAGTGCTAGAGGCGACCGCTACACCTTC.

The genes are TRBV25-1 and TRBJ1-1; TRBD1 matches at 9 bases. V gave up 1 base and J gave up 4 bases; unmatched junction bases: 4. Germline values: CDR1 MGHDK, CDR2 SYGVNS. There are 15 residues in the CDR3. In DNA, the CDR3 is TGTGCCAGCAGTGAATTGGGGACAGGGCCCACTGAAGCTTTCTTT. It encodes CASSELGTGPTEAFF.

This clone was detected only once. Written as DNA, the CDR3 is TGTGCCTGGAGTCCCGCTAACACCGGGGAGCTGTTTTTT. Its translation is CAWSPANTGELFF. The chain couples TRBV30 to TRBJ2-2; D unclear. Trimming took off 2 bases at V and 2 bases at J, with 6 bases between the two ends. The CDR3 loop spans 13 amino acids. Germline V gives CDR1 GTSNPN, CDR2 SVGIG (reference sequence).

J is TRBJ1-5 and V is TRBV5-4, with D perhaps matching TRBD1 (6 bases). V was clipped by 2 bases and J by 2 bases, with 11 bases between them. CDR1 and CDR2 (germline): SGHNT, YYREEE (reference sequence). CDR3 length equals 15 residues. The CDR3 bases are TGTGCCAGCAGCTTAGGGGGAGTGGGCAATCAGCCCCAGCATTTT. Amino acid sequence: CASSLGGVGNQPQHF.

This clone was seen a single time. This chain joins TRBV5-1 and TRBJ2-5, with TRBD1 as a possible D gene (5 bases). The germline CDR1 and CDR2 sequences are SGHRS and YFSETQ. The V gene lost 2 bases and the J gene lost 0 bases, with 8 bases spanning the gap. The CDR3 loop spans 14 amino acids. The CDR3 coding sequence is TGCGCCAGCAGCTTAGGGGCGTACCAAGAGACCCAGTACTTC. Translation: CASSLGAYQETQYF. Supplemented by reference TRBV5-1 and TRBJ2-5, the full variable domain reads KAGVTQTPRYLIKTRGQQVTLSCSPISGHRSVSWYQQTPGQGLQFLFEYFSETQRNKGNFPGRFSGRQFSNSRSEMNVSTLELGDSALYLCASSLGAYQETQYFGPGTRLLVL.

The CDR3, as DNA: TGTGCCAGCAGTGAACGCAGGGGGCGGACAGATACGCAGTATTTT. Translation gives CASSERRGRTDTQYF. The chain employs TRBV5-4 and TRBJ2-3, with 8 bases that match TRBD1. CDR3 size: 15 residues. Losses at the gene ends were 5 bases for V and 3 bases for J; bases not matched to a gene: 8. Per germline, CDR1 SGHNT and CDR2 YYREEE (reference sequence).

J is TRBJ1-1 and V is TRBV10-3; 7 bases are shared with TRBD1. With 6 bases clipped from V and 1 base from J, the junction kept 5 bases outside the gene matches. The CDR3 is 14 residues long. CDR1 is ENHRY and CDR2 is SYGVKD in the germline V gene. The CDR3 DNA reads as TGTGCCATCAGCCAGGGACAGAAGAACACTGAAGCTTTCTTT. Encoded protein: CAISQGQKNTEAFF.

This chain links TRBV21-1 with TRBJ2-1; TRBD2, the D gene given by the table, was not confirmed from the DNA. TRBV21-1 is a recognized pseudogene. The CDR3 contains 12 residues. The CDR3, as DNA: TGTGCCAGCAGCAGGTATGACATGGCGGGACTCTTC. Encoded protein: CASSRYDMAGLF.

There are a few counts of this clone. The CDR3 coding sequence is TGCGCCAGCAGTGATGGCTCTGGGGCCAACGTCCTGACTTTC. This translates into CASSDGSGANVLTF. The gene calls are TRBV10-1 and TRBJ2-6, with unresolved D. Trimming shortened V by 3 bases and J by 0 bases, and 3 bases separated the two germline ends. Per germline, CDR1 WNHNN and CDR2 SYGVQD (reference sequence). CDR3 length: 14 amino acids.

The rearrangement joins TRBV7-6 to TRBJ2-1; TRBD2 is a possible D gene (6 bases). Germline lookup yields CDR1 SGHVS and CDR2 FNYEAQ. The CDR3 is 11 residues long. V shed 8 bases and J shed 9 bases, with 11 bases lying between them. CDR3 protein: CASSGGSEQFF. DNA of the CDR3: TGTGCCAGCTCAGGAGGGAGTGAGCAGTTCTTC.

This rearrangement joins TRBV25-1 to TRBJ1-2; TRBD1 agrees at 7 bases. Per germline, CDR1 MGHDK and CDR2 SYGVNS. The ends lost 0 bases at V and 7 bases at J; junction bases unmatched: 11. The CDR3 covers 16 residues. DNA for the CDR3: TGTGCCAGCAGTGAATATGGGAACAGGGGACCGGCTGGCTACACCTTC. Protein: CASSEYGNRGPAGYTF.

The V call is TRBV19, the J call TRBJ2-1, with unresolved D. Germline V gene lookup returns CDR1 LNHDA and CDR2 SQIVND (reference sequence). Trimming pared 8 bases from V and 7 bases from J, leaving 21 bases between. This CDR3 is built from 15 residues. Here the CDR3 reads CASGMGKSLGNEQFF. In DNA, the CDR3 is TGTGCCAGTGGCATGGGGAAATCGCTGGGGAATGAGCAGTTCTTC.

The gene calls are TRBV11-2 and TRBJ2-3, with D maybe TRBD1 (6 bases). This CDR3 has 14 residues. In germline, CDR1 is SGHAT, CDR2 FQNNGV. Trimming left V 4 bases short and J 0 bases short, with 8 bases between. DNA of the CDR3: TGTGCCAGCAGCTCTGGACAGAGCACAGATACGCAGTATTTT. Encoded protein: CASSSGQSTDTQYF. Full variable domain (rest looked up from reference TRBV11-2 and TRBJ2-3): EAGVAQSPRYKIIEKRQSVAFWCNPISGHATLYWYQQILGQGPKLLIQFQNNGVVDDSQLPKDRFSAERLKGVDSTLKIQPAKLEDSAVYLCASSSGQSTDTQYFGPGTRLTVL.

This clone came up a few times. V usage is TRBV7-3 and J usage is TRBJ2-1; D is possibly TRBD1 (6 bases). Between the trimmed V and J ends, which lost 1 base and 4 bases, there was a span of 11 bases. This CDR3 has 15 residues. Germline V lookup: CDR1 SGHTA, CDR2 FQGTGA. The CDR3 region has the DNA TGTGCCAGCAGCTTAATAGGGGGACGGTACAATGAGCAGTTCTTC. Encoded protein: CASSLIGGRYNEQFF. Variable domain in full (rest from reference TRBV7-3 and TRBJ2-1): GAGVSQTPSNKVTEKGKYVELRCDPISGHTALYWYRQSLGQGPEFLIYFQGTGAADDSGLPNDRFFAVRPEGSVSTLKIQRTERGDSAVYLCASSLIGGRYNEQFFGPGTRLTVL.

DNA for the CDR3: TGTGCCAGCAGCTGGGACAGGGGGCTTGAAAAGACCCAGTACTTC. Amino acid sequence: CASSWDRGLEKTQYF. This chain links TRBV6-5 with TRBJ2-5; 12 bases agree with TRBD1. Looked up from germline, CDR1 is MNHEY and CDR2 is SVGAGI. V lost 6 bases and J lost 6; bases outside the gene matches: 8. The CDR3 spans 15 residues.

The V gene is TRBV10-2, the J gene TRBJ2-7; D uncertain. CDR3 length: 11 residues. In germline, CDR1 is WSHSY, CDR2 SAAADI. V dropped 8 bases and J dropped 0 bases, with 5 bases sitting between them. CDR3 protein: CASGYSYEQYF. DNA of the CDR3: TGCGCCAGCGGGTACTCCTACGAGCAGTACTTC.

This clone turned up a few times. V gene TRBV5-1 combines with J gene TRBJ2-5; D remains ambiguous. There are 12 residues in the CDR3. Germline CDR1 SGHRS, CDR2 YFSETQ. Deletions cut 0 bases from V and 2 bases from J, with 2 bases between. The CDR3 is CASSLDQETQYF. Written as DNA, the CDR3 is TGCGCCAGCAGCTTGGATCAAGAGACCCAGTACTTC.

J is TRBJ1-1 and V is TRBV6-5; maybe TRBD1 (6 bases). The CDR3 length is 11 residues. CDR1 and CDR2 from the germline V gene are MNHEY and SVGAGI. V gave up 7 bases and J gave up 5 bases, with 8 bases separating them. This chain's CDR3 is CASNQGTEAFF. The CDR3 coding sequence is TGTGCCAGCAATCAGGGGACTGAAGCTTTCTTT.

This clone has only one observation. V and J are TRBV18 and TRBJ2-1, with D unclear. CDR3 size: 15 residues. Germline lookup yields CDR1 KGHSH and CDR2 LQKENI. V was shortened by 4 bases and J by 2 bases, with 12 bases between the two germline ends. The CDR3 coding sequence is TGTGCCAGCTCACATGGGTCAGAACCCTACAATGAGCAGTTCTTC. This sequence encodes CASSHGSEPYNEQFF.

The chain uses TRBV7-9 and TRBJ2-7, with TRBD1 matching over 9 bases. The CDR3 totals 15 residues. V lost 1 base and J lost 3; bases outside the gene matches: 4. Germline V lookup: CDR1 SEHNR, CDR2 FQNEAQ (reference sequence). This chain's CDR3 is CASSLGGTGFYEQYF. The CDR3 coding sequence is TGTGCCAGCAGCTTAGGTGGGACAGGGTTCTACGAGCAGTACTTC.

This clone appeared a few times. This chain links TRBV7-9 with TRBJ1-1, with TRBD1 as a possible D gene (5 bases). CDR1 is SEHNR and CDR2 is FQNEAQ in the germline V gene (reference sequence). With 5 bases removed from V and 0 bases from J, the gap between germline ends came to 13 bases. CDR3 length: 15 residues. The CDR3 region is CASSPMGLMNTEAFF. For the CDR3, the DNA is TGTGCCAGCAGCCCCATGGGGCTCATGAACACTGAAGCTTTCTTT.

The V and J genes are TRBV5-6 and TRBJ1-5; D is unresolved. There are 14 residues in the CDR3. Germline CDR1 SGHDT, CDR2 YYEEEE. The ends were cut back, 3 bases at V and 4 bases at J, with 11 bases in the middle. In nucleotides, the CDR3 is TGTGCCAGCAGCTGGACCCGGGGAAATCAGCCCCAGCATTTT. Amino acids: CASSWTRGNQPQHF.

The CDR3 sequence: CASSFRGFLADTQYF. The CDR3, as DNA: TGTGCCAGCAGTTTCAGAGGCTTTCTTGCAGATACGCAGTATTTT. The J gene is TRBJ2-3, the V gene TRBV27, with D uncertain. CDR1 MNHEY and CDR2 SMNVEV come from the germline V gene (reference sequence). The CDR3 runs 15 residues. The V end was cut by 3 bases, the J end by 4 bases, with 14 bases between.

This chain joins TRBV5-1 and TRBJ2-7; perhaps TRBD2 as D (6 bases). The CDR3 runs 15 residues. CDR1 and CDR2 from the germline V gene are SGHRS and YFSETQ. V was shortened by 3 bases and J by 2 bases, with 15 bases between the two germline ends. As DNA, the CDR3 is TGCGCCAGCAGCTGGGACTCTACGTCGACCTACGAGCAGTACTTC. Residues: CASSWDSTSTYEQYF.

The rearrangement links TRBV11-2 to TRBJ2-1, with 7 bases that match TRBD2. V lost 5 bases and J lost 2; bases outside the gene matches: 15. The CDR3 is 18 amino acids. CDR1 SGHAT and CDR2 FQNNGV come from the germline V gene. Here the CDR3 reads CASSPRGGVGRAYNEQFF. In DNA form, the CDR3 reads TGTGCCAGCAGCCCACGGGGAGGGGTGGGGCGCGCCTACAATGAGCAGTTCTTC.

This clone has a handful of counts. This chain uses TRBV19 with TRBJ2-7; D possibly corresponds to TRBD1 (5 bases). This CDR3 is 14 amino acids long. V was cut by 6 bases and J by 2 bases, with 14 bases left in between. Germline CDR1 is LNHDA and CDR2 is SQIVND (reference sequence). The CDR3 sequence: CASSRRDSAYEQYF. CDR3 DNA sequence: TGTGCCAGTAGCCGCCGCGACAGTGCCTACGAGCAGTACTTC.